This T cell receptor beta chain was observed in a study of blood T cell repertoires in COVID-19 (TCRdb year 2020). For the wider study: Samples from collaborators originated in the United States, Italy and Spain and spanned both the acute and convalescent phases of COVID-19. The material from the prospective study consisted of cDNA or gDNA derived from T cells, B-cell-depleted T cells, or PBMCs. Deeply sampled blood TCRbeta repertoires from subjects exposed to, actively infected with, or recovered from COVID-19 were included in the dataset. The repertoires were made available in a free public database intended to serve as a resource for research on the immune response to SARS-CoV-2. Samples came from the ongoing ImmuneRACE study (first 160 participants) plus 1,254 subjects from 6 global collaborators. Nearly every sample came with metadata listing a de-identified subject ID, COVID-19 status, age in years and sex. HLA class I and class II types, where available, came from metadata supplied by the sample provider rather than from assay-based typing. Study-wide findings and limitations: Clinical and demographic metadata were provided uncurated, with the amount varying by source and participant.

Inclusive of the bounding cysteine and phenylalanine, the CDR3 is 14 residues long. CDR3 DNA only is kept here, 42 bases in frame from base 1. Trimming removed 2 bases from V and 2 bases from J; the gene matches leave 2 bases unexplained. Via the germline V gene, CDR1 is SNHLY and CDR2 FYNNEI. TCRbeta CDR3 regions were amplified from genomic DNA by means of the immunoSEQ Assay, a bias-controlled multiplex PCR. In the authors' own workflow: The number of nucleated cells in each sample was estimated by amplification of reference gene primers within the assay. To quantify the absolute abundance of each unique TCRbeta CDR3 rearrangement, sequence reads were collapsed and filtered. Productive Simpson clonality was computed per sample as the square root of Simpson's diversity index over productive rearrangements. TCRdb re-hosts the immuneACCESS table, in-frame sequences only. Its copies lack some clones; in the studies checked, an unresolved V gene accounts for under half of them, and the cause for the rest is not known. V and J calls and clone size follow that table, whereas D and trimming were derived from the DNA. The sample has about 91,000 clones on record, roughly 88% of them singletons. Clones ranked in the top ten supply roughly 8.7% of the sample.

With respect to this clone: Its antigen remains undetermined. Base qualities are missing; no much larger clone stands one base away.

Each collaborating institution followed its own protocols to collect whole blood in K2EDTA tubes. For TCRbeta analysis, collaborator samples were shipped as frozen whole blood, as isolated PBMCs, or as DNA extracted from either sample type. Rearrangement joined TRBV2 to TRBJ2-7, and 8 junction bases match TRBD2. The TCR was taken from a woman aged 70-85 years with acute or convalescent COVID-19. The sequencing input was peripheral blood. CDR3 region: CASSEPGRAYEQYF. In nucleotides, the sequence is TGTGCCAGCAGTGAACCCGGGAGGGCCTACGAGCAGTACTTC.